This T cell receptor beta chain was found in a study of blood T cells in healthy people across ages. Germline values: CDR1 SQVTM, CDR2 ANQGSEA. This CDR3 contains 14 residues. J was trimmed by 6 bases and V by 3 bases; bases with no gene match: 7. With a J-beta primer mix and a sample-barcoded 5' primer, a second PCR ran 7 to 11 cycles. Via MiXCR, TCRdb re-called the 5' RACE reads, giving one row per CDR3 protein. The sample contains roughly 860,000 distinct CDR3 sequences, about 59% of which appear only once. Sequences were obtained from blood. This rearrangement joins TRBV29-1 to TRBJ2-3, with 9 nucleotides matching TRBD2. This clonotype originated in a man aged 30 to 45 in good health. In DNA, the CDR3 is TGCAGCGTTGACGGCGGGGGGGTGGGGGATACGCAGTATTTT. Its protein is CSVDGGGVGDTQYF.